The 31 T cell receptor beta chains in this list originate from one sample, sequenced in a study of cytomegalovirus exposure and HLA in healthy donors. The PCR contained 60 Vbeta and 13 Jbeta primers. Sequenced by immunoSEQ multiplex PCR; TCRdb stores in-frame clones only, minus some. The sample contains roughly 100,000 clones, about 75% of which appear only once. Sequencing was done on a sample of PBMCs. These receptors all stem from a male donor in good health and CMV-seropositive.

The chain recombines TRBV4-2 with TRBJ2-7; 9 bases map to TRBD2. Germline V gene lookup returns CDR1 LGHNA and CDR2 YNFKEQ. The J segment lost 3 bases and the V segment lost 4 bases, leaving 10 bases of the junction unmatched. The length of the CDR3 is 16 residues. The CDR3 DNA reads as TGTGCCAGCAGCCGGACCACGGCGGGAGGGAACTACGAGCAGTACTTC. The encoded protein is CASSRTTAGGNYEQYF.

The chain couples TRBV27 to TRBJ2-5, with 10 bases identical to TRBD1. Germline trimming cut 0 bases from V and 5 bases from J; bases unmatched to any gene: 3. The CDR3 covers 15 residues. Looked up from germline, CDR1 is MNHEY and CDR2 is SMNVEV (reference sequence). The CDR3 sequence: CASSLSGTGAETQYF. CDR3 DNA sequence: TGTGCCAGCAGTTTATCTGGGACAGGGGCGGAGACCCAGTACTTC.

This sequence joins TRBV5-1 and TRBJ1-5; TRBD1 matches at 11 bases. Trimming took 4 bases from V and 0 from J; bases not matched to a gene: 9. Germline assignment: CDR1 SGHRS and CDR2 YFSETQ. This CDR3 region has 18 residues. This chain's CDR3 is CASSEGTGGAYSNQPQHF. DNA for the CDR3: TGCGCCAGCAGCGAGGGGACAGGGGGAGCGTATAGCAATCAGCCCCAGCATTTT.

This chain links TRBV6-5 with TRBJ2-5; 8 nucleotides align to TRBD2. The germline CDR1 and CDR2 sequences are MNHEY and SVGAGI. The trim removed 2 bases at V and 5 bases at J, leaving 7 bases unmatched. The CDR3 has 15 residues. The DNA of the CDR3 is TGTGCCAGCAGTTACCGCGGGGGGCAGGGGGAGACCCAGTACTTC. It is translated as CASSYRGGQGETQYF.

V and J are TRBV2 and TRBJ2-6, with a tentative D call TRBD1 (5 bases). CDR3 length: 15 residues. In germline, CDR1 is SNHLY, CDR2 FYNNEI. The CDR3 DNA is TGTGCAAAGCAGGGCGTCCAGGCTGGGGCCAACGTCCTGACTTTC. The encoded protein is CAKQGVQAGANVLTF.

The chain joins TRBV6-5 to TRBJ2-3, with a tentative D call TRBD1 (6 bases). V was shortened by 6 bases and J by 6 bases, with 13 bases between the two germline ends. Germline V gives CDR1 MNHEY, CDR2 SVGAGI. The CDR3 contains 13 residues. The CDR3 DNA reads TGTGCCAGCAGGGGGGCCCGGCGGGATACGCAGTATTTT. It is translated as CASRGARRDTQYF.

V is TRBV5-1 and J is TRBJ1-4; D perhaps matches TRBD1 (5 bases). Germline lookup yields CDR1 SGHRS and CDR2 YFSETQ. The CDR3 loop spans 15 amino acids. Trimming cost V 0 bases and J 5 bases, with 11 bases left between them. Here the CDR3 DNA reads TGCGCCAGCAGCTTGGAGGGGCGGTTGAATGAAAAACTGTTTTTT. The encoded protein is CASSLEGRLNEKLFF.

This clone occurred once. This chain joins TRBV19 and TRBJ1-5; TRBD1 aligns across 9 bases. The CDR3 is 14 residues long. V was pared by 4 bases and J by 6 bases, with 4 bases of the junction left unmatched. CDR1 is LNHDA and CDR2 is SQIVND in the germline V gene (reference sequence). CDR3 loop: CASSTGQGIQPQHF. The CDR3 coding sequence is TGTGCCAGTAGTACCGGACAGGGGATTCAGCCCCAGCATTTT.

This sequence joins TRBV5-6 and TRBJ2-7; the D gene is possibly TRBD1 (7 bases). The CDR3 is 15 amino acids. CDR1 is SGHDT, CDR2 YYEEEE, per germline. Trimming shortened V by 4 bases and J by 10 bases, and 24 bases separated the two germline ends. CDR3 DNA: TGTGCCAGCAGCGGGCGGGGACAGCGTCGGGTTCGTCAGTACTTC. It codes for CASSGRGQRRVRQYF.

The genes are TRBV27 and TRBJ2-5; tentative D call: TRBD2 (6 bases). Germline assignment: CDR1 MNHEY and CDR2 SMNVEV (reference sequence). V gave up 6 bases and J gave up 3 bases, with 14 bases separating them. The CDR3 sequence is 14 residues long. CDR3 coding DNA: TGTGCCAGCAGCCTCTATCCGGGGGAAGAGACCCAGTACTTC. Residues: CASSLYPGEETQYF.

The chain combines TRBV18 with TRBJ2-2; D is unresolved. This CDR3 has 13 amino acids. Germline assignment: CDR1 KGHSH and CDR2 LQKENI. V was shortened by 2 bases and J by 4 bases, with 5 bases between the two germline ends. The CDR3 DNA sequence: TGTGCCAGCTCACCAGGCCCCACCGGGGAGCTGTTTTTT. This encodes CASSPGPTGELFF.

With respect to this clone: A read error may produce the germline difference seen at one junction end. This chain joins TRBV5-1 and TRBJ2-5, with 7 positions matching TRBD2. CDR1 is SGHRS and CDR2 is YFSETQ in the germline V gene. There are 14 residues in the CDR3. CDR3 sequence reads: CASTLGARGETQYF. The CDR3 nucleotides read TGCGCCAGCACCTTGGGAGCGCGGGGGGAGACCCAGTACTTC.

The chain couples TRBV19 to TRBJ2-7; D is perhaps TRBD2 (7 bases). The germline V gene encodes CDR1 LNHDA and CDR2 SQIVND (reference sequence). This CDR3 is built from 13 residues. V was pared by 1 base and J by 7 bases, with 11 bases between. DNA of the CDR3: TGTGCCAGTAGTATAGGGACAGCGGGGGAGCAGTACTTC. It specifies CASSIGTAGEQYF.

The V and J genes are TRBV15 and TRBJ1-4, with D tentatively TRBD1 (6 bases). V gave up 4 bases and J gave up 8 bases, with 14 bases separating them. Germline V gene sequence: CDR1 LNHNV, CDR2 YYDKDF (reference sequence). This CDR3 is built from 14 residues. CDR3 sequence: CATSTGQQTEKLFF. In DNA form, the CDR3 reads TGTGCCACCAGCACGGGACAACAAACCGAAAAACTGTTTTTT.

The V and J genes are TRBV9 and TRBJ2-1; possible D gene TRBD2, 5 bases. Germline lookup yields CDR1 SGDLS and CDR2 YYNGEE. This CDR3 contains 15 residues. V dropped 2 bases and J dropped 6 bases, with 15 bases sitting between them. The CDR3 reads CASSVGVVVSNEQFF. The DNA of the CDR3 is TGTGCCAGCAGCGTCGGGGTAGTTGTGAGCAATGAGCAGTTCTTC.

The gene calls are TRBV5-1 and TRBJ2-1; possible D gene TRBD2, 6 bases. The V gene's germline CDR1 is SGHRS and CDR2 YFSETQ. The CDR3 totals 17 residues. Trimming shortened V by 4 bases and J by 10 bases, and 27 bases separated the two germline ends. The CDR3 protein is CASSVVVSGREAGEQFF. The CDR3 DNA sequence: TGCGCCAGCAGCGTGGTCGTGTCCGGGAGAGAAGCTGGGGAGCAGTTCTTC.

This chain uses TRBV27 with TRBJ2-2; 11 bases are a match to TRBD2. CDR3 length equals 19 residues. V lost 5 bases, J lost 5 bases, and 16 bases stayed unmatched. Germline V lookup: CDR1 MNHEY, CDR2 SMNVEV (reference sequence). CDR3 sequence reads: CASSTPNPRLAGWTGELFF. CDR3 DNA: TGTGCCAGCAGTACTCCGAATCCTCGACTAGCGGGGTGGACCGGGGAGCTGTTTTTT.

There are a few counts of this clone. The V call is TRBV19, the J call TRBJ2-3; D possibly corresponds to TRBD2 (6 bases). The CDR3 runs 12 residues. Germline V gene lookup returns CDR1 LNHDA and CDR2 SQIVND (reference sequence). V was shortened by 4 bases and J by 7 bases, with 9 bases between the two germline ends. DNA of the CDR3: TGTGCCAGTAGTACGGGACTTAATACGCAGTATTTT. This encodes CASSTGLNTQYF.

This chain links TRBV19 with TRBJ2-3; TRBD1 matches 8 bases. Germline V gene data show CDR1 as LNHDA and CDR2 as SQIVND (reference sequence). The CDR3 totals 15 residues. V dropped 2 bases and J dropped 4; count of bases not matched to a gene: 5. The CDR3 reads CASSISSGGSDTQYF. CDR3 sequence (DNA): TGTGCCAGTAGTATATCGTCAGGGGGCTCAGATACGCAGTATTTT.

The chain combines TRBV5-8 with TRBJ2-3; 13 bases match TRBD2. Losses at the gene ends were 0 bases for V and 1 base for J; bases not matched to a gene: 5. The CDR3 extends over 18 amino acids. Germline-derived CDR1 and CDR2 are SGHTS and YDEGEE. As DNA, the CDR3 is TGTGCCAGCAGCTTGGGTGTGACTAGCGGGGGGCGCACAGATACGCAGTATTTT. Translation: CASSLGVTSGGRTDTQYF.

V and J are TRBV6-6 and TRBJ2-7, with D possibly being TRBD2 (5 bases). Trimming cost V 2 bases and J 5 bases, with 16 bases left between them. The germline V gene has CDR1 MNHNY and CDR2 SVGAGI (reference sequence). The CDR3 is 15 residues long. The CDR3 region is CASSYPRTGKNEQYF. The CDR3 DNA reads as TGTGCCAGCAGTTACCCCAGGACCGGGAAAAACGAGCAGTACTTC.

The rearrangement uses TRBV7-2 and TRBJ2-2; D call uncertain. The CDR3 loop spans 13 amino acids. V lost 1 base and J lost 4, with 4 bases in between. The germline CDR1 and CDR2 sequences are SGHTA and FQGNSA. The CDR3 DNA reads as TGTGCCAGCAGCTTAGTCTCCACCGGGGAGCTGTTTTTT. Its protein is CASSLVSTGELFF.

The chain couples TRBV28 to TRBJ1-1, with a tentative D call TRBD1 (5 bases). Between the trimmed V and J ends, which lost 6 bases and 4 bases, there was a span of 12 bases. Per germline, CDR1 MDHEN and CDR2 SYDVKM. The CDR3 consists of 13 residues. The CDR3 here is CASRLRVVTEAFF. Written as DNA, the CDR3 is TGTGCCAGCAGACTCAGGGTAGTCACTGAAGCTTTCTTT. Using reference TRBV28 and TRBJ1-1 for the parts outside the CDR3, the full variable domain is DVKVTQSSRYLVKRTGEKVFLECVQDMDHENMFWYRQDPGLGLRLIYFSYDVKMKEKGDIPEGYSVSREKKERFSLILESASTNQTSMYLCASRLRVVTEAFFGQGTRLTVV.

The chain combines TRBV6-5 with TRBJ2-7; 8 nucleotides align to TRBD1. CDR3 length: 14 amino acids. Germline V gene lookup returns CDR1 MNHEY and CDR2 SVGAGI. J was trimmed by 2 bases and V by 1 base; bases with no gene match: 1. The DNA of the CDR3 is TGTGCCAGCAGTTACTACAGGGGGACCTACGAGCAGTACTTC. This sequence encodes CASSYYRGTYEQYF.

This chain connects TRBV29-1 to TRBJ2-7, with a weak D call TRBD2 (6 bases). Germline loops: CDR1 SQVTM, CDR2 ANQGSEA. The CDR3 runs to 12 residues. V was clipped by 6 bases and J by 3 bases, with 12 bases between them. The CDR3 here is CSVGDGGYEQYF. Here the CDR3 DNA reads TGCAGCGTGGGGGACGGGGGCTACGAGCAGTACTTC.

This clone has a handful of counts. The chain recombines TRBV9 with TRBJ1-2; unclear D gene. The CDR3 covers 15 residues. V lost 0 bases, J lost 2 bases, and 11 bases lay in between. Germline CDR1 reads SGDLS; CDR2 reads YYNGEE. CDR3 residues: CASSVAAGINYGYTF. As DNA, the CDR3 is TGTGCCAGCAGCGTAGCGGCGGGGATAAACTATGGCTACACCTTC.

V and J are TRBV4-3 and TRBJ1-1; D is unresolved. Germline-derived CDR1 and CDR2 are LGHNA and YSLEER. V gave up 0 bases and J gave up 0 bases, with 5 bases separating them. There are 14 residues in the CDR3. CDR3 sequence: CASSQDRVNTEAFF. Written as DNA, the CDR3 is TGCGCCAGCAGCCAAGACCGGGTGAACACTGAAGCTTTCTTT.

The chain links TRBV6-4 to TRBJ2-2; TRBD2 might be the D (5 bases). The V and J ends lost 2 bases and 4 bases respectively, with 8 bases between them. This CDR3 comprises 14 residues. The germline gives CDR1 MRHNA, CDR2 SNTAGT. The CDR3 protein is CASSDISGTGELFF. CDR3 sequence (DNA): TGTGCCAGCAGTGACATCAGCGGCACCGGGGAGCTGTTTTTT.

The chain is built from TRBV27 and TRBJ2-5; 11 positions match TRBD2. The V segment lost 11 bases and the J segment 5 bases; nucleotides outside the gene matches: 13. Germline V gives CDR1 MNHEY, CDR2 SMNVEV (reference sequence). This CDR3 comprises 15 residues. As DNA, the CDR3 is TGTGCCCCCAGAGGTCTAGCGGGGGGTCAGGAGACCCAGTACTTC. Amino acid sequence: CAPRGLAGGQETQYF.

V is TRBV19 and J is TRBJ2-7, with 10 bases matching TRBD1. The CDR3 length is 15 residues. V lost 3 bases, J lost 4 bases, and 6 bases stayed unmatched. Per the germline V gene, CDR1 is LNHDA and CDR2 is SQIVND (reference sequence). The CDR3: CASSIRPGQGYEQYF. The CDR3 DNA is TGTGCCAGTAGTATCCGCCCGGGACAGGGGTACGAGCAGTACTTC. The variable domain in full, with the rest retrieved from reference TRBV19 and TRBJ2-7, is DGGITQSPKYLFRKEGQNVTLSCEQNLNHDAMYWYRQDPGQGLRLIYYSQIVNDFQKGDIAEGYSVSREKKESFPLTVTSAQKNPTAFYLCASSIRPGQGYEQYFGPGTRLTVT.

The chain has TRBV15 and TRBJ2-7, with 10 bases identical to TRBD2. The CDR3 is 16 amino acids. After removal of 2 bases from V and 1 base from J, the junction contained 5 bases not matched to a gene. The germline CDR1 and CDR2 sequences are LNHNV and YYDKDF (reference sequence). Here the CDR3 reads CATSRSVGLASYEQYF. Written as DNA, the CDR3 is TGTGCCACCAGCAGATCGGTGGGACTAGCGTCCTACGAGCAGTACTTC.